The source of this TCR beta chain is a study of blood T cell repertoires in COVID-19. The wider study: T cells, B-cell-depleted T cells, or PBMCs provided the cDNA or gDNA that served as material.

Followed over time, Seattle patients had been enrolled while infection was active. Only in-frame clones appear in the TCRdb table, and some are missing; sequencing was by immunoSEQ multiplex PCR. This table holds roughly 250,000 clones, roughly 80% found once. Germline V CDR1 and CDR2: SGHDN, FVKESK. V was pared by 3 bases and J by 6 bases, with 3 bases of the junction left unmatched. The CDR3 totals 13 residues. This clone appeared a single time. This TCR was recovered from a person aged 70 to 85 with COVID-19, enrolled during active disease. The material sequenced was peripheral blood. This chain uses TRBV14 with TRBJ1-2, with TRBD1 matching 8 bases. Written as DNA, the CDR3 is TGTGCCAGCAGCCATCGACAGGGGCATGGCTACACCTTC. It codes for CASSHRQGHGYTF.